This T cell receptor beta chain was obtained from a study of blood T cell repertoires in COVID-19. Assay used: immunoSEQ multiplex PCR; TCRdb lists only in-frame clones, some missing. In the table there are under 300,000 clones, approximately 85% of which are singletons. Germline V gives CDR1 MNHEY, CDR2 SVGAGI. Between the trimmed V and J ends, which lost 0 bases and 7 bases, there was a span of 15 bases. The CDR3 contains 15 residues. The TCR sequence derives from a man older than 75 with acute or convalescent COVID-19. The V gene is TRBV6-5, the J gene TRBJ1-2; weak D call: TRBD1 (6 bases). Sequencing was done on a sample of peripheral blood. The CDR3 loop reads CASSYSGQGSFGYTF. The DNA for the CDR3 is TGTGCCAGCAGTTACTCAGGGCAGGGGAGTTTTGGCTACACCTTC.